The 32 T cell receptor beta chains reported below all come from one sample, sequenced in a study of T-cell reconstitution after alpha-beta-depleted transplantation in children. Unique molecular identifiers tagged the TCRbeta library. One entry per CDR3 protein results from TCRdb running MiXCR on the PCR reads. Of 550,000 to 800,000 distinct CDR3 sequences in the sample, roughly 13% were seen once. Sequenced here: PBMCs, sampled before TCRalphabeta/CD19-depleted stem cell transplant. These receptors were obtained from a girl aged 2-15 years with congenital amegakaryocytic thrombocytopenia, due to receive a stem cell transplant.

This clonotype was picked up a small number of times. This chain joins TRBV21-1 and TRBJ2-1; the table's D gene call, TRBD2, was not cross checked with the DNA. TRBV21-1 is designated a pseudogene. The CDR3 has 17 amino acids. The CDR3 here is CASSKGIRREWDNEQFF. In DNA, the CDR3 is TGTGCCAGCAGCAAAGGTATCCGGCGGGAGTGGGACAATGAGCAGTTCTTC.

In its sample, this clonotype was seen a few times. This chain joins TRBV7-8 and TRBJ2-7, with D perhaps matching TRBD1 (5 bases). The length of the CDR3 is 14 residues. The V end was cut by 3 bases, the J end by 0 bases, with 9 bases between. CDR1 and CDR2 (germline): SGHVS, FQNEAQ. The CDR3 nucleotides read TGTGCCAGCAGCTTCTTGACAGACTCCTACGAGCAGTACTTC. This encodes CASSFLTDSYEQYF.

This clonotype was seen a few times. The rearrangement links TRBV20-1 to TRBJ2-7, with 9 bases matching TRBD2. In germline, CDR1 is DFQATT, CDR2 SNEGSKA (reference sequence). This CDR3 is built from 15 residues. The J segment lost 6 bases and the V segment lost 6 bases, leaving 15 bases of the junction unmatched. CDR3 residues: CSANGGGRAPPEQYF. The CDR3 DNA is TGCAGTGCCAATGGGGGCGGGAGGGCCCCTCCCGAGCAGTACTTC.

The chain uses TRBV29-1 and TRBJ2-2; no clear D. The CDR3 covers 13 residues. From germline, CDR1 is SQVTM and CDR2 ANQGSEA. V lost 2 bases and J lost 0, with 4 bases in between. CDR3 sequence reads: CSVELPNTGELFF. CDR3 sequence (DNA): TGCAGCGTTGAACTTCCGAACACCGGGGAGCTGTTTTTT.

This clonotype occurred many times. The chain recombines TRBV20-1 with TRBJ2-5; 8 bases map to TRBD2. Germline CDR1 reads DFQATT; CDR2 reads SNEGSKA (reference sequence). Trimming at V came to 2 bases and at J to 5 bases, leaving 7 bases not matched to a gene. This CDR3 contains 14 residues. The CDR3 DNA reads as TGCAGTGCTAGACCGGGCGGGGGGCGCGAGACCCAGTACTTC. Translated: CSARPGGGRETQYF.

This clonotype occurred many times. The genes are TRBV20-1 and TRBJ2-7; D remains unclear. The V and J ends lost 0 bases and 3 bases respectively, with 15 bases between them. This CDR3 has 15 amino acids. CDR1 is DFQATT, CDR2 SNEGSKA, per germline (reference sequence). The CDR3 sequence: CSARDIDLASYEQYF. In DNA, the CDR3 is TGCAGTGCTAGAGACATCGACCTCGCCAGCTACGAGCAGTACTTC.

This clonotype was picked up many times. J is TRBJ2-1 and V is TRBV5-1; D is undetermined. Germline V lookup: CDR1 SGHRS, CDR2 YFSETQ. The CDR3 length is 15 residues. The V gene lost 7 bases and the J gene lost 4 bases, with 18 bases spanning the gap. CDR3 bases: TGCGCCAGCCGGACCCGTGCCCCAGCTTACAATGAGCAGTTCTTC. Translated: CASRTRAPAYNEQFF.

In its sample, this clonotype was seen a few times. The chain employs TRBV20-1 and TRBJ1-6; D is unresolved. V was cut by 4 bases and J by 6 bases, with 10 bases left in between. This CDR3 has 13 residues. Looked up from germline, CDR1 is DFQATT and CDR2 is SNEGSKA (reference sequence). CDR3 DNA: TGCAGTGCTAAGGGCACGGGTAATTCACCCCTCCACTTT. Amino acid sequence: CSAKGTGNSPLHF.

The chain is built from TRBV20-1 and TRBJ2-7; 9 positions agree with TRBD1. Germline V gives CDR1 DFQATT, CDR2 SNEGSKA (reference sequence). This CDR3 is 15 amino acids long. After removal of 0 bases from V and 3 bases from J, the junction contained 6 bases not matched to a gene. The CDR3 loop is CSARERTGAFYEQYF. CDR3 nucleotide sequence: TGCAGTGCTAGAGAGAGGACAGGGGCCTTCTACGAGCAGTACTTC.

Many counts were recorded for this clonotype. The rearrangement joins TRBV28 to TRBJ2-7; no firm D call. The length of the CDR3 is 11 residues. V was shortened by 9 bases and J by 2 bases, with 8 bases between the two germline ends. The germline CDR1 and CDR2 sequences are MDHEN and SYDVKM. The CDR3 DNA follows: TGTGCCAGTTCAAAGGCCTACGAGCAGTACTTC. Translated, it gives CASSKAYEQYF. Filled out from reference TRBV28 and TRBJ2-7, the complete variable domain reads DVKVTQSSRYLVKRTGEKVFLECVQDMDHENMFWYRQDPGLGLRLIYFSYDVKMKEKGDIPEGYSVSREKKERFSLILESASTNQTSMYLCASSKAYEQYFGPGTRLTVT.

This clonotype was observed a handful of times. The J gene is TRBJ2-2, the V gene TRBV5-1; TRBD1 matches 7 bases. The CDR3 is 17 amino acids. The germline V gene encodes CDR1 SGHRS and CDR2 YFSETQ. The junction had 10 bases not matched to a gene; V was cut back by 4 bases and J by 1 base. The CDR3 loop is CASSNTPNRGNTGELFF. The CDR3 DNA follows: TGCGCCAGCAGCAACACGCCGAACAGGGGGAACACCGGGGAGCTGTTTTTT. Filled out from reference TRBV5-1 and TRBJ2-2, the complete variable domain reads KAGVTQTPRYLIKTRGQQVTLSCSPISGHRSVSWYQQTPGQGLQFLFEYFSETQRNKGNFPGRFSGRQFSNSRSEMNVSTLELGDSALYLCASSNTPNRGNTGELFFGEGSRLTVL.

In this sample, this clonotype turned up once. This may be a read error, as it is one base from a much larger clone. The rearrangement uses TRBV4-1 and TRBJ2-2; maybe TRBD2 (5 bases). This CDR3 has 16 residues. The V gene's germline CDR1 is MGHRA and CDR2 YSYEKL. For the CDR3, the DNA is TGCGCCAGCAGCCAAGGGCTACTTGCGAACACCGGGGAGCTGTCTTTT. Its protein is CASSQGLLANTGELSF.

Comments on this clonotype: The germline gene is not matched at one end of the junction; a read error may be the cause. The chain links TRBV28 to TRBJ2-7; 8 bases align to TRBD1. Germline loops: CDR1 MDHEN, CDR2 SYDVKM. This CDR3 comprises 14 residues. The CDR3 sequence: CTSSFLDRVYEQYF. CDR3 bases: TGTACCAGCAGTTTCTTGGACAGGGTCTACGAGCAGTACTTC.

Written as DNA, the CDR3 is TGCAGTGCTAGGCACCCAGGGGGCTGGACTGAAGCTTTCTTT. Its protein is CSARHPGGWTEAFF. The rearrangement uses TRBV20-1 and TRBJ1-1; TRBD1 agrees at 8 bases. The junction had 8 bases not matched to a gene; V was cut back by 3 bases and J by 5 bases. The CDR3 runs 14 residues. CDR1 DFQATT and CDR2 SNEGSKA come from the germline V gene (reference sequence).

The chain combines TRBV20-1 with TRBJ2-7, with TRBD1 as a possible D gene (5 bases). Germline loops: CDR1 DFQATT, CDR2 SNEGSKA (reference sequence). V gave up 5 bases and J gave up 3 bases, with 17 bases separating them. There are 14 residues in the CDR3. CDR3 sequence reads: CSAADFDSIYEQYF. The CDR3 DNA sequence: TGCAGTGCTGCCGACTTTGACAGCATCTACGAGCAGTACTTC.

This clonotype was counted many times. The chain links TRBV10-3 to TRBJ2-5; D gene unclear. Germline assignment: CDR1 ENHRY and CDR2 SYGVKD. The CDR3 runs 15 residues. Trimming removed 3 bases at V and 1 base at J, with 12 bases between. The CDR3 loop is CAISDSVSSQETQYF. Here the CDR3 DNA reads TGTGCCATCAGTGATTCGGTTAGCTCCCAAGAGACCCAGTACTTC.

The sample holds a few counts of this clonotype. The J gene is TRBJ1-1, the V gene TRBV12-3 or TRBV12-4, with a weak D call TRBD1 (5 bases). The CDR3 is 14 amino acids. The V end lost 3 bases, the J end lost 5 bases, and 13 bases lay between the germline ends. The CDR3 DNA is TGTGCCAGCAGTTTCCGAGGGACTAGGACTGAAGCTTTCTTT. This codes for CASSFRGTRTEAFF.

This clonotype has only a few counts. The chain links TRBV20-1 to TRBJ1-1; D remains ambiguous. The germline V gene encodes CDR1 DFQATT and CDR2 SNEGSKA (reference sequence). CDR3 length equals 13 residues. Here the CDR3 reads CRKDRWQNTEAFF. CDR3 DNA: TGCAGGAAAGATCGGTGGCAGAACACTGAAGCTTTCTTT.

In its sample, this clonotype was seen a few times. The J gene is TRBJ2-6, the V gene TRBV10-3, with D perhaps matching TRBD1 (5 bases). Trimming cost V 3 bases and J 0 bases, with 15 bases left between them. The CDR3 loop spans 18 amino acids. The V gene's germline CDR1 is ENHRY and CDR2 SYGVKD. The CDR3 protein is CAISDNGHASSGANVLTF. The DNA for the CDR3 is TGTGCCATCAGTGACAACGGACACGCCAGCTCTGGGGCCAACGTCCTGACTTTC.

This clonotype has ten or more counts. The chain couples TRBV5-1 to TRBJ2-1; TRBD2 aligns across 9 bases. This CDR3 comprises 14 residues. With 9 bases clipped from V and 1 base from J, the junction kept 5 bases outside the gene matches. Germline V CDR1 and CDR2: SGHRS, YFSETQ. The chain's CDR3 is CAILAGSSYNEQFF. CDR3 bases: TGCGCCATCCTAGCGGGATCTTCCTACAATGAGCAGTTCTTC. Full variable domain (outside the CDR3, taken from reference TRBV5-1 and TRBJ2-1): KAGVTQTPRYLIKTRGQQVTLSCSPISGHRSVSWYQQTPGQGLQFLFEYFSETQRNKGNFPGRFSGRQFSNSRSEMNVSTLELGDSALYLCAILAGSSYNEQFFGPGTRLTVL.

This clonotype was seen ten or more times. Being one base from a much bigger clone, this may be a read error. The J gene is TRBJ2-3, the V gene TRBV20-1; D gene ambiguous. The CDR3 length is 10 residues. Trimming removed 4 bases from V and 2 bases from J, with 1 base in between. Germline V CDR1 and CDR2: DFQATT, SNEGSKA (reference sequence). CDR3 DNA: TGCAGTGCTAACACAGATACGCAGTATTTT. The encoded protein is CSANTDTQYF.

This sequence joins TRBV20-1 and TRBJ2-3; 11 bases match TRBD2. CDR1 and CDR2 from the germline V gene are DFQATT and SNEGSKA (reference sequence). CDR3 length: 22 residues. The V gene end was trimmed by 1 base and the J gene end by 4 bases; junction bases not matched to a gene: 25. The CDR3 protein is CSARVGTRHSGRANVAADTQYF. Written as DNA, the CDR3 is TGCAGTGCTAGAGTAGGGACGAGACATAGCGGGAGGGCCAACGTGGCGGCAGATACGCAGTATTTT.

This chain uses TRBV5-1 with TRBJ2-4, with 9 bases aligning to TRBD1. CDR3 length: 14 residues. The V gene's germline CDR1 is SGHRS and CDR2 YFSETQ. Trimming took 4 bases from V and 7 from J; bases not matched to a gene: 6. CDR3: CASSLQGQGNIQYF. The CDR3 bases are TGCGCCAGCAGCCTGCAGGGACAGGGCAACATTCAGTACTTC.

This clonotype has ten or more counts. V is TRBV12-3 or TRBV12-4 and J is TRBJ2-1, with 7 positions matching TRBD2. The CDR3 length is 16 residues. V lost 2 bases to trimming and J lost 3 bases; unmatched junction nucleotides: 7. The CDR3 protein is CASSLRSSGDYNEQFF. In DNA, the CDR3 is TGTGCCAGCAGTTTAAGGTCTAGCGGCGACTACAATGAGCAGTTCTTC.

The V and J genes are TRBV5-1 and TRBJ1-5, with D perhaps matching TRBD1 (5 bases). This CDR3 contains 18 residues. Germline V CDR1 and CDR2: SGHRS, YFSETQ. Deletions cut 4 bases from V and 0 bases from J, with 20 bases between. The CDR3 DNA sequence: TGCGCCAGCAGCCTGGGGACTCCCGGCCGAAATAGCAATCAGCCCCAGCATTTT. It is translated as CASSLGTPGRNSNQPQHF.

This clonotype was detected a few times. J is TRBJ2-3 and V is TRBV20-1, with 8 bases matching TRBD1. V trimming: 6 bases; J trimming: 2 bases; junction bases outside the gene matches: 13. Germline CDR1 reads DFQATT; CDR2 reads SNEGSKA (reference sequence). The CDR3 consists of 16 residues. The CDR3 loop is CSAQTSGTGYTDTQYF. Here the CDR3 DNA reads TGCAGTGCCCAAACGTCCGGGACAGGATACACAGATACGCAGTATTTT.

This clonotype was seen repeatedly, ten times or more. The chain employs TRBV13 and TRBJ2-1, with D hard to call. Germline assignment: CDR1 PRHDT and CDR2 FYEKMQ (reference sequence). V was cut by 2 bases and J by 8 bases, with 10 bases left in between. The CDR3 sequence is 13 residues long. The CDR3 region is CASSLSGEDEQFF. Written as DNA, the CDR3 is TGTGCCAGCAGCTTATCAGGAGAGGATGAGCAGTTCTTC.

This clonotype was seen many times. The rearrangement links TRBV7-3 to TRBJ2-3; TRBD2 matches 7 bases. The germline V gene has CDR1 SGHTA and CDR2 FQGTGA. V trimming: 5 bases; J trimming: 8 bases; junction bases outside the gene matches: 13. The CDR3 runs to 15 residues. The CDR3 sequence is CASSKEVAGGGTQYF. CDR3 in DNA: TGTGCCAGCAGCAAAGAAGTAGCCGGCGGGGGTACGCAGTATTTT.

As for this clonotype: A much larger clone is a single base away; this may be a read error. No conserved phenylalanine or tryptophan is present at the end of the CDR3, so a read error is the likely explanation. Here the CDR3 DNA reads TGCGCCAGCAGCTTGAGGGGCGAGGGGCCCCTCAATGAGCAGTTCTCC. It specifies CASSLRGEGPLNEQFS. V is TRBV5-1 and J is TRBJ2-1; the D gene could be TRBD1 or TRBD2 (5 bases each). The CDR3 covers 16 residues. Germline V gene data show CDR1 as SGHRS and CDR2 as YFSETQ. V was pared by 1 base and J by 6 bases, with 17 bases between.

The chain links TRBV7-8 to TRBJ1-5; no definite D call. Trimming stripped 4 bases from V and 0 bases from J, with 10 bases between. Germline CDR1 reads SGHVS; CDR2 reads FQNEAQ. This CDR3 contains 15 residues. The CDR3 DNA is TGTGCCAGCAGCTCAGACGTATATAGCAATCAGCCCCAGCATTTT. Translation: CASSSDVYSNQPQHF.

This clonotype was counted at least ten times. V usage is TRBV20-1 and J usage is TRBJ2-1, with a weak D call TRBD2 (6 bases). Germline V gene data show CDR1 as DFQATT and CDR2 as SNEGSKA (reference sequence). This CDR3 region has 16 residues. The germline V and J ends were trimmed by 3 bases and 6 bases, with 21 bases remaining between them. Written as DNA, the CDR3 is TGCAGTGCTAGCCCACTGTTAGCGGAGGTAATCAATGAGCAGTTCTTC. Encoded protein: CSASPLLAEVINEQFF.

The chain is built from TRBV24-1 and TRBJ2-3; D tentatively reads TRBD1 or TRBD2 (6 bases each). With 0 bases removed from V and 0 bases from J, the gap between germline ends came to 9 bases. CDR3 length: 16 amino acids. CDR1 and CDR2 from the germline V gene are KGHDR and SFDVKD. The CDR3, as DNA: TGTGCCACCAGTGATTTGGGGGGGACAAGCACAGATACGCAGTATTTT. It codes for CATSDLGGTSTDTQYF.